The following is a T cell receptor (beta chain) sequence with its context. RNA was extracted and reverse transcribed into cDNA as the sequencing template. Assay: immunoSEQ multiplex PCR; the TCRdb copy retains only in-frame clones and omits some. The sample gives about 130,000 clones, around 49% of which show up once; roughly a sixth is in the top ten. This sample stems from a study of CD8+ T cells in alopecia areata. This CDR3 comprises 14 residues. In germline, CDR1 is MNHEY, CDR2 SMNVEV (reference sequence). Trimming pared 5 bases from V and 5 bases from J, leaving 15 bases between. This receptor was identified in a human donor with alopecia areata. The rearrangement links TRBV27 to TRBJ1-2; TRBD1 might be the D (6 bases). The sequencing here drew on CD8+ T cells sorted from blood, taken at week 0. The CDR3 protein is CASSRGGGGYGYTF. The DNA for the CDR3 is TGTGCCAGCAGTCGCGGGGGGGGCGGGTATGGCTACACCTTC.